These T cell receptor beta chains were read from a single sample in a study of technical replicates of blood from a few donors. Method: immunoSEQ multiplex PCR; TCRdb's copy keeps in-frame clones and lacks some. The table shows 76,000 or so clones, with over 75% occurring only once. The source material was T cells isolated from PBMCs. Receptors originate from a human donor in good health. Each CDR3 is given with its conserved first and last residue. D genes are given only for firm matches. Some rows mark clone size as missing; the rest say once, few, many or name a class of expanded clone.

V gene	D gene	J gene	clone size	CDR3 protein	CDR3 DNA
TRBV19	TRBD1	TRBJ1-2	.	CASSTLGGQGAGYTF	TGTGCCAGTAGTACCCTCGGGGGACAGGGAGCCGGCTACACCTTC
TRBV6-6	.	TRBJ1-6	.	CASSYSGTLDLPLHF	TGTGCCAGCAGTTACTCGGGGACATTGGATCTCCCCCTCCACTTT
TRBV5-5	TRBD2	TRBJ2-1	.	CASSFGLAGGNEQFF	TGTGCCAGCAGCTTTGGACTAGCGGGGGGTAATGAGCAGTTCTTC
TRBV6-1	TRBD2	TRBJ2-5	.	CALLSSAGGETQYF	TGTGCCTTGCTCTCGTCCGCGGGAGGAGAGACCCAGTACTTC
TRBV7-9	.	TRBJ2-7	.	CASSSPTGGTYEQYF	TGTGCCAGCAGCTCCCCCACAGGTGGAACCTACGAGCAGTACTTC
TRBV5-1	.	TRBJ1-6	few	CASSFGRGNSPLHF	TGCGCCAGCAGCTTTGGCAGGGGTAATTCACCCCTCCACTTT
TRBV28	TRBD1	TRBJ2-7	.	CASSGQDSYEQYF	TGTGCCAGCAGCGGACAGGACTCCTACGAGCAGTACTTC
TRBV5-1	.	TRBJ2-1	.	CASSLAYNEQFF	TGCGCCAGCAGCCTAGCGTACAATGAGCAGTTCTTC
TRBV5-6	.	TRBJ2-1	.	CASSTRQKNYNEQFF	TGTGCCAGCAGCACAAGACAGAAAAACTACAATGAGCAGTTCTTC
TRBV10-3	.	TRBJ1-1	few	CAIKSAGDFTEAFF	TGTGCCATTAAGTCCGCAGGGGATTTTACTGAAGCTTTCTTT
TRBV27	TRBD2	TRBJ2-3	.	CASSFLGTSVDTDTQYF	TGTGCCAGCAGTTTCCTAGGGACTAGCGTTGACACAGATACGCAGTATTTT
TRBV6-6	.	TRBJ1-3	.	CASSPGQQSGNTIYF	TGTGCCAGCTCTCCGGGACAACAGTCTGGAAACACCATATATTTT
TRBV19	.	TRBJ1-5	.	CASSGGRNQPQHF	TGTGCCAGTAGCGGGGGTCGCAATCAGCCCCAGCATTTT
TRBV5-6	.	TRBJ1-3	.	CASSRNTGGNTIYF	TGTGCCAGCAGTCGTAATACGGGGGGAAACACCATATATTTT
TRBV6-5	TRBD2	TRBJ2-7	.	CASSYSGLAGAGQYF	TGTGCCAGCAGTTACTCTGGACTAGCGGGAGCTGGGCAGTACTTC
TRBV4-1	.	TRBJ2-2	.	CASKRNRPSTGELFF	TGCGCCAGCAAACGGAACAGGCCGTCCACCGGGGAGCTGTTTTTT
TRBV7-9	.	TRBJ1-5	few	CASTPGVNQPQHF	TGTGCCAGCACCCCGGGAGTCAATCAGCCCCAGCATTTT
TRBV7-9	.	TRBJ1-4	once	CASSSEGATNEKLFF	TGTGCCAGCAGCTCAGAGGGGGCAACTAATGAAAAACTGTTTTTT
TRBV11-1	TRBD1	TRBJ1-2	.	CASSMDRRYNTNYGYTF	TGTGCCAGCAGCATGGACAGGCGGTATAATACTAACTATGGCTACACCTTC
TRBV5-4	.	TRBJ2-2	.	CASSLDPGGELFF	TGTGCCAGCAGCCTGGACCCAGGCGGGGAGCTGTTTTTT
TRBV21-1	.	TRBJ2-1	.	CASSKGAGPKYNEQFF	TGTGCCAGCAGCAAAGGTGCGGGACCCAAATACAATGAGCAGTTCTTC
TRBV5-4	.	TRBJ1-2	.	CASSLYAEIYGYTF	TGTGCCAGCAGCTTGTATGCAGAAATCTATGGCTACACCTTC
TRBV28	.	TRBJ1-5	.	CASSPYHSGGNQPQHF	TGTGCCAGCAGTCCTTATCATTCGGGTGGCAATCAGCCCCAGCATTTT
TRBV9	.	TRBJ1-3	.	CASSKIEGAGNTIYF	TGTGCCAGCAGTAAAATCGAAGGGGCTGGAAACACCATATATTTT
TRBV7-9	.	TRBJ1-1	.	CASSSLAFSGNTEAFF	TGTGCCAGCAGCTCCCTAGCGTTTTCAGGGAACACTGAAGCTTTCTTT
TRBV6-5	.	TRBJ1-2	.	CASSPPGLSGGYTF	TGTGCCAGCAGCCCCCCTGGTCTCTCAGGAGGCTACACCTTC
TRBV11-2	TRBD1	TRBJ2-3	.	CASSSGQGYTDTQYF	TGTGCCAGCAGCTCTGGACAGGGCTACACAGATACGCAGTATTTT
TRBV7-8	.	TRBJ1-2	.	CASSSSTTANYGYTF	TGTGCCAGCAGCTCATCGACGACAGCTAACTATGGCTACACCTTC
TRBV4-1	TRBD1	TRBJ1-5	.	CASSRDTGGNQPQHF	TGCGCCAGCAGCCGGGATACAGGGGGCAATCAGCCCCAGCATTTT
TRBV27	.	TRBJ2-1	.	CASSSLRYATYNEQFF	TGTGCCAGCAGTTCCCTGAGATACGCGACCTACAATGAGCAGTTCTTC